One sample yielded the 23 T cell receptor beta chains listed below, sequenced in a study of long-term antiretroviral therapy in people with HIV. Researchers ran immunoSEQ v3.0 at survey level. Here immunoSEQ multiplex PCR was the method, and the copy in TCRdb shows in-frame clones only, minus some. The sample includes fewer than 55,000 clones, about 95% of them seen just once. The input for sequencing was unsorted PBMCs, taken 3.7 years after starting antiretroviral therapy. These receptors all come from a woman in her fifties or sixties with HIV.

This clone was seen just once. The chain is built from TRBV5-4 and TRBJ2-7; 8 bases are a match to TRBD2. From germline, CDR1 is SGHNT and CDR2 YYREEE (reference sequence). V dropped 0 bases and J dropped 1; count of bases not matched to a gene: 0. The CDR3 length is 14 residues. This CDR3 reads CASSLAGGSYEQYF. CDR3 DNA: TGTGCCAGCAGCTTGGCGGGGGGGTCCTACGAGCAGTACTTC.

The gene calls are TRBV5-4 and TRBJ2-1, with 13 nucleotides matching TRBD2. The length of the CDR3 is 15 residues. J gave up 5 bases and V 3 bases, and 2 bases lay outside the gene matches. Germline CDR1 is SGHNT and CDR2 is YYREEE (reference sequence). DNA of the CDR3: TGTGCCAGCAGCTCAGGGACTAGCGGGGACAATGAGCAGTTCTTC. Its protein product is CASSSGTSGDNEQFF.

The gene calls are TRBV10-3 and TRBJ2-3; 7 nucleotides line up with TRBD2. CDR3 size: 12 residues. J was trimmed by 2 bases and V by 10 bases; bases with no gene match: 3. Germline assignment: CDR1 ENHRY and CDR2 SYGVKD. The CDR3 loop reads CATRDYTDTQYF. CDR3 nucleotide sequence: TGTGCCACCCGGGACTACACAGATACGCAGTATTTT.

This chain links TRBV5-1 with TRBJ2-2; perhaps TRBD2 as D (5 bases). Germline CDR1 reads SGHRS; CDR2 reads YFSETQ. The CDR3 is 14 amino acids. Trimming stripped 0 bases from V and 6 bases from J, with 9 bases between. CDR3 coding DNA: TGCGCCAGCAGCTTGGCCGCGCGGGCCGGGGAGCTGTTTTTT. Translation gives CASSLAARAGELFF.

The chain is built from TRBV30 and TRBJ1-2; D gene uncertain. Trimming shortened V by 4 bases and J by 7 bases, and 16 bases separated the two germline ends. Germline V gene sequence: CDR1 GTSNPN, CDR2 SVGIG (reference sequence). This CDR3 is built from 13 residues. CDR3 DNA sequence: TGTGCCTGGAATGTTGAACGTAGGAGTGGCTACACCTTC. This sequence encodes CAWNVERRSGYTF.

The CDR3 reads CATTEDRAGEAFF. The CDR3 nucleotides read TGTGCCACCACGGAAGACAGGGCGGGTGAAGCTTTCTTT. The chain recombines TRBV6-1 with TRBJ1-1, with 7 bases lining up with TRBD1. The CDR3 extends over 13 amino acids. The germline V gene has CDR1 MNHNS and CDR2 SASEGT. V dropped 10 bases and J dropped 7; count of bases not matched to a gene: 12.

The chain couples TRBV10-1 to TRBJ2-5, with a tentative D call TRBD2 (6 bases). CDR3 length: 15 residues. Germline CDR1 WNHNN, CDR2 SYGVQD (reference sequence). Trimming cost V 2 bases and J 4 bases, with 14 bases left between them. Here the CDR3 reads CASSELAGMGETQYF. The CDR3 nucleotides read TGCGCCAGCAGTGAGCTTGCGGGAATGGGAGAGACCCAGTACTTC.

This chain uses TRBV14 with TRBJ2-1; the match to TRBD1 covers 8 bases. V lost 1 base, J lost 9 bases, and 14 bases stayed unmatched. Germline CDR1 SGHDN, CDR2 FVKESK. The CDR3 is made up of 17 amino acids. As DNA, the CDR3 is TGTGCCAGCAGCCAAGCATTTCTAGGACAGGGATCCGCTGAGCAGTTCTTC. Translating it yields CASSQAFLGQGSAEQFF.

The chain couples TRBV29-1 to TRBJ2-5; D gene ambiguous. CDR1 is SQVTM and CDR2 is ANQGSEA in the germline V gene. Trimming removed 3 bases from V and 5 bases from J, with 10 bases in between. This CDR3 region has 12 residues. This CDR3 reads CSVELGGETQYF. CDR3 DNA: TGCAGCGTTGAGTTGGGTGGCGAGACCCAGTACTTC.

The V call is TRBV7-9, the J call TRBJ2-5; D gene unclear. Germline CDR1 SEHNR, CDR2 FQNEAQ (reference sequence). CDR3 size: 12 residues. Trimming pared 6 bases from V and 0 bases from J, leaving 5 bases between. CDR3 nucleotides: TGTGCCAGCAGTCCCTACCAAGAGACCCAGTACTTC. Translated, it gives CASSPYQETQYF.

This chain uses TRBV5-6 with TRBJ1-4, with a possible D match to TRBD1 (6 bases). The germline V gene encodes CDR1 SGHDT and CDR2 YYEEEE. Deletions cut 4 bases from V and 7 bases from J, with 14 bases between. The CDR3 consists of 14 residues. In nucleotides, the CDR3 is TGTGCCAGCAGCCTAGACAGGAGCACTGAAAAACTGTTTTTT. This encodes CASSLDRSTEKLFF. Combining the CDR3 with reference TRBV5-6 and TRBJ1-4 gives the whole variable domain DAGVTQSPTHLIKTRGQQVTLRCSPKSGHDTVSWYQQALGQGPQFIFQYYEEEERQRGNFPDRFSGHQFPNYSSELNVNALLLGDSALYLCASSLDRSTEKLFFGSGTQLSVL.

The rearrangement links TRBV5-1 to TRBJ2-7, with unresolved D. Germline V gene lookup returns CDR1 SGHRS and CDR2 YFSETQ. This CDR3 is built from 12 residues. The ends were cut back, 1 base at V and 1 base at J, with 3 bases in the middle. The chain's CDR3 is CASSLWSYEQYF. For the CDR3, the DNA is TGCGCCAGCAGCTTGTGGTCCTACGAGCAGTACTTC.

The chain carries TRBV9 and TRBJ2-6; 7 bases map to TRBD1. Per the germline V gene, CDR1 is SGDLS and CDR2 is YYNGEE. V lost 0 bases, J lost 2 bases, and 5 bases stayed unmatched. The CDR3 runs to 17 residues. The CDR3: CASSVDYRGAGANVLTF. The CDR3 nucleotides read TGTGCCAGCAGCGTAGACTACAGGGGTGCTGGGGCCAACGTCCTGACTTTC. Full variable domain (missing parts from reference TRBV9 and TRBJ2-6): DSGVTQTPKHLITATGQRVTLRCSPRSGDLSVYWYQQSLDQGLQFLIQYYNGEERAKGNILERFSAQQFPDLHSELNLSSLELGDSALYFCASSVDYRGAGANVLTFGAGSRLTVL.

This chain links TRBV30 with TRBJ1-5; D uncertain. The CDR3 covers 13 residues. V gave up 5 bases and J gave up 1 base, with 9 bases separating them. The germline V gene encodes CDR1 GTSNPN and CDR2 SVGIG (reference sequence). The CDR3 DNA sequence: TGTGCCTGGGCTACCTCGAGCAATCAGCCCCAGCATTTT. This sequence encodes CAWATSSNQPQHF.

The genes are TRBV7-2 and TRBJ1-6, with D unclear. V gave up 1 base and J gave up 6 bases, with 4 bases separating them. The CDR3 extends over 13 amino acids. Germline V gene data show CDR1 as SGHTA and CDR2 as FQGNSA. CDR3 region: CASSLDANSPLHF. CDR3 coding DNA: TGTGCCAGCAGCTTAGACGCTAATTCACCCCTCCACTTT.

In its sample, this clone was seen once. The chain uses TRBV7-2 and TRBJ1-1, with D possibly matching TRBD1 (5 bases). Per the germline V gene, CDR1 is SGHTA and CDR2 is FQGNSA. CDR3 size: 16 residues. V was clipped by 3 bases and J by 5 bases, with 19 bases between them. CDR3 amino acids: CASSFRRGVVGTEAFF. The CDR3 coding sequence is TGTGCCAGCAGCTTTAGGAGGGGTGTGGTAGGAACTGAAGCTTTCTTT. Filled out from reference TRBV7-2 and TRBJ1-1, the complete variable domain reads GAGVSQSPSNKVTEKGKDVELRCDPISGHTALYWYRQSLGQGLEFLIYFQGNSAPDKSGLPSDRFSAERTGGSVSTLTIQRTQQEDSAVYLCASSFRRGVVGTEAFFGQGTRLTVV.

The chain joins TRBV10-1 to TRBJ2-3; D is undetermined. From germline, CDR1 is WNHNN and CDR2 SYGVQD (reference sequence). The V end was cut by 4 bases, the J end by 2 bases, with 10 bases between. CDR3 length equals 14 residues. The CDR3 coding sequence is TGCGCCAGCAGTGGCCTTACTACCACAGATACGCAGTATTTT. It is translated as CASSGLTTTDTQYF.

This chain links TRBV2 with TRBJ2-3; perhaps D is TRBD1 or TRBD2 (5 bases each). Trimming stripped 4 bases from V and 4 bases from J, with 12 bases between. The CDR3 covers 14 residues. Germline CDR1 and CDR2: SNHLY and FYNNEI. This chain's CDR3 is CASSGGRDPDTQYF. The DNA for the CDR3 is TGTGCCAGCAGTGGGGGCAGGGACCCAGATACGCAGTATTTT.

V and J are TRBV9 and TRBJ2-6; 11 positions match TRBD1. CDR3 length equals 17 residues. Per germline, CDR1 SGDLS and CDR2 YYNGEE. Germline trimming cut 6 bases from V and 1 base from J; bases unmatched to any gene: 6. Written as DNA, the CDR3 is TGTGCCAGCAATTCTCGGGACAGGGGGTCTGGGGCCAACGTCCTGACTTTC. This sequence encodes CASNSRDRGSGANVLTF.

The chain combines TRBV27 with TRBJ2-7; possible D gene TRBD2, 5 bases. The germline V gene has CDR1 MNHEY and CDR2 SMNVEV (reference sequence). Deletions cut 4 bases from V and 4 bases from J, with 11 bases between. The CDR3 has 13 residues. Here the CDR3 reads CASSWRSGYEQYF. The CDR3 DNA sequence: TGTGCCAGCAGTTGGAGGTCCGGGTACGAGCAGTACTTC.

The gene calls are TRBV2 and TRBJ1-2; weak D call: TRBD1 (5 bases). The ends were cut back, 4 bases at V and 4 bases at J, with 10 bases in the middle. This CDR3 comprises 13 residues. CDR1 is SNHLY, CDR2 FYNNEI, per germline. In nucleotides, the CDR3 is TGTGCCAGCAGTGTCTCCAGGGCCTATGGCTACACCTTC. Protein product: CASSVSRAYGYTF.

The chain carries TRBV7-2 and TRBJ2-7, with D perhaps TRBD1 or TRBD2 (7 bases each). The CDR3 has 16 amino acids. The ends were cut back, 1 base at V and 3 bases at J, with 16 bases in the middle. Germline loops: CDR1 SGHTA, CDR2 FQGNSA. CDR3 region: CASSLVRQGLHYEQYF. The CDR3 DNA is TGTGCCAGCAGCTTAGTGCGACAGGGACTACACTACGAGCAGTACTTC.

CDR3 loop: CASSLAAGPLYEQYF. CDR3 sequence (DNA): TGTGCCAGCAGCTTAGCCGCAGGCCCCCTCTACGAGCAGTACTTC. The genes are TRBV7-2 and TRBJ2-7; no firm D call. The CDR3 has 15 amino acids. V shed 0 bases and J shed 3 bases, with 12 bases lying between them. Germline CDR1 SGHTA, CDR2 FQGNSA. Full variable domain (outside the CDR3, taken from reference TRBV7-2 and TRBJ2-7): GAGVSQSPSNKVTEKGKDVELRCDPISGHTALYWYRQSLGQGLEFLIYFQGNSAPDKSGLPSDRFSAERTGGSVSTLTIQRTQQEDSAVYLCASSLAAGPLYEQYFGPGTRLTVT.